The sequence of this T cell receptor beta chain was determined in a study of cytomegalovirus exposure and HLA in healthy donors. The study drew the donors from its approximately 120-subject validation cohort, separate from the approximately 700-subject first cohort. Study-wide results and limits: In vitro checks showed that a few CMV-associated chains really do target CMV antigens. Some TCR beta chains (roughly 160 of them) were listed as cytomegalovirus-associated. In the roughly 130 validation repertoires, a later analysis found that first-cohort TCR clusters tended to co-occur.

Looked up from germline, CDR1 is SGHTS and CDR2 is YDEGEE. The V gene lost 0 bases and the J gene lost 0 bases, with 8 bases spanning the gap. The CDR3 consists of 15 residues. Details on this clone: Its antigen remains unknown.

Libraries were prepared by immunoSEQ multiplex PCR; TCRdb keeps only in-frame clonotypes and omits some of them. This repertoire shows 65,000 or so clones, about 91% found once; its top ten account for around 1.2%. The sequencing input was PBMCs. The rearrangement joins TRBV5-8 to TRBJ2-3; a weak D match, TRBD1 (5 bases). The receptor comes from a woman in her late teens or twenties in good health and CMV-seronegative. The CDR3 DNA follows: TGTGCCAGCAGCTTGGGGGGCAGTAGCACAGATACGCAGTATTTT. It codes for CASSLGGSSTDTQYF.